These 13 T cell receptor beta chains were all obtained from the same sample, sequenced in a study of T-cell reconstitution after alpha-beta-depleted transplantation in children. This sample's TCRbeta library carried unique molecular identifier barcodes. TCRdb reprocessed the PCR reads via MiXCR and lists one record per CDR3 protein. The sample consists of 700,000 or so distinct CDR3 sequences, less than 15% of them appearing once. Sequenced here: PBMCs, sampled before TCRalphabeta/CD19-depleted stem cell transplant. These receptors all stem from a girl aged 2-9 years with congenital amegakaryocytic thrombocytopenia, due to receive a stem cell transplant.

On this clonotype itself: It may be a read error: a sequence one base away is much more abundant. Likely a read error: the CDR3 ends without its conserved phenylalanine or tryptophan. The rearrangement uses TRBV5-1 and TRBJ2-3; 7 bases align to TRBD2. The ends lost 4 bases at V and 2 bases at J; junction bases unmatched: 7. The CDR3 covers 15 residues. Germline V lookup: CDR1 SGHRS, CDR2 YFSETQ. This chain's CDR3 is CASSTGLEVTDTQYY. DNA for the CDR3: TGCGCCAGCAGCACCGGACTAGAGGTCACAGATACGCAGTATTAT.

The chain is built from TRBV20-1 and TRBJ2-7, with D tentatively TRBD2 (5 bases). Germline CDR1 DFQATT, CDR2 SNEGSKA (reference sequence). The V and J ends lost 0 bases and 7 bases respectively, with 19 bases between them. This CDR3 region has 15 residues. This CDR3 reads CSARDYTTSPGEQYF. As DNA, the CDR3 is TGCAGTGCTAGAGATTATACCACTAGTCCGGGTGAGCAGTACTTC.

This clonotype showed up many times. CDR3 sequence (DNA): TGTGCCAGCAGCGTCGGTAGGGAGACCCAGTACTTC. Protein product: CASSVGRETQYF. The rearrangement links TRBV4-2 to TRBJ2-5; D unresolved. From germline, CDR1 is LGHNA and CDR2 YNFKEQ. Trimming took off 5 bases at V and 5 bases at J, with 9 bases between the two ends. The CDR3 consists of 12 residues.

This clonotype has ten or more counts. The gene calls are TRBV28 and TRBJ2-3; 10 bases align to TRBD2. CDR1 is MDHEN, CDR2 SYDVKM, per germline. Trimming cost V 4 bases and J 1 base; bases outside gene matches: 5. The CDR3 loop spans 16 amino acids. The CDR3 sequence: CASSSKGTSGTDTQYF. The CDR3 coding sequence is TGTGCCAGCAGTTCCAAGGGGACTAGCGGCACAGATACGCAGTATTTT.

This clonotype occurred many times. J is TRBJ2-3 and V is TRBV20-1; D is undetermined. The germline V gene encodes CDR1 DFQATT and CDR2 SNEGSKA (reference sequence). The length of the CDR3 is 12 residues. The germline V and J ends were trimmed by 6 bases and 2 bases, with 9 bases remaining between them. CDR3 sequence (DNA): TGCAGTGCCACCGAGATCACAGATACGCAGTATTTT. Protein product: CSATEITDTQYF.

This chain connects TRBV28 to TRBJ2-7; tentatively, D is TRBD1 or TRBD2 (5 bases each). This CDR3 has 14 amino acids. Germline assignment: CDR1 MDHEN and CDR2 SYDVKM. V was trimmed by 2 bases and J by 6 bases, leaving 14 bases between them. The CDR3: CASSLAGDAREQYF. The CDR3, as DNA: TGTGCCAGCAGTTTAGCTGGGGACGCCCGCGAGCAGTACTTC.

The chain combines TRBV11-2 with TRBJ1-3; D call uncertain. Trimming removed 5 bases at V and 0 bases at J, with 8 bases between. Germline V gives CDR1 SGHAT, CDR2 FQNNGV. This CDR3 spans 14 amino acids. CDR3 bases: TGTGCCAGCAGCACCGCGTACTCTGGAAACACCATATATTTT. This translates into CASSTAYSGNTIYF.

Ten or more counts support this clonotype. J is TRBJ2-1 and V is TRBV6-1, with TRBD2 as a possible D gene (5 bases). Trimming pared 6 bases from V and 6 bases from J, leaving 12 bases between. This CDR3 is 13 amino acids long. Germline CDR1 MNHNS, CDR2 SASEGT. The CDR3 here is CASRGLTVNEQFF. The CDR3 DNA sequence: TGTGCCAGCAGAGGACTTACCGTCAATGAGCAGTTCTTC.

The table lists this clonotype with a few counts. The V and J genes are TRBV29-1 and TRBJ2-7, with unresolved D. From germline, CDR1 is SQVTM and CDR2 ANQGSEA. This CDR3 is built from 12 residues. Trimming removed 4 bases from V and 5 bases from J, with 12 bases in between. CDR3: CSVAALEDEQYF. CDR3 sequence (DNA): TGCAGCGTTGCCGCCCTAGAGGACGAGCAGTACTTC.

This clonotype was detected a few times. CDR3 loop: CASSRNTGLGEQFF. The CDR3 DNA sequence: TGTGCCAGCAGTCGGAATACAGGTTTGGGTGAGCAGTTCTTC. This sequence joins TRBV28 and TRBJ2-1, with TRBD1 as a possible D gene (5 bases). Germline lookup yields CDR1 MDHEN and CDR2 SYDVKM. The V end was cut by 5 bases, the J end by 9 bases, with 17 bases between. The CDR3 covers 14 residues.

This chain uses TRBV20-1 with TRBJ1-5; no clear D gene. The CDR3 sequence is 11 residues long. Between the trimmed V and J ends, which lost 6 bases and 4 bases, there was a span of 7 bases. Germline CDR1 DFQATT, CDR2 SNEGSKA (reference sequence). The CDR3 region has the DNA TGCAGTGCGGGAGAGAATCAGCCCCAGCATTTT. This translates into CSAGENQPQHF.

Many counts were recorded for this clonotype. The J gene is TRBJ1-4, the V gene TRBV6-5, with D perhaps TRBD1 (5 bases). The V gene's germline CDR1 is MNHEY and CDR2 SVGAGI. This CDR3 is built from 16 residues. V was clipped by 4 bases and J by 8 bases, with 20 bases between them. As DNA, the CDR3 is TGTGCCAGCAGTTCCCTTGCGCCGCGACAGAGAGAAAAACTGTTTTTT. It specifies CASSSLAPRQREKLFF.

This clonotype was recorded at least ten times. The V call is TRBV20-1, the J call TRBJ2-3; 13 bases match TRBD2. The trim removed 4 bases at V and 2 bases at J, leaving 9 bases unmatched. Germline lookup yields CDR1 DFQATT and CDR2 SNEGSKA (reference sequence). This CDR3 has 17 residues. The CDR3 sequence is CSATEPGLAGFTDTQYF. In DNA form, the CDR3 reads TGCAGTGCTACCGAGCCGGGACTAGCGGGGTTCACAGATACGCAGTATTTT.